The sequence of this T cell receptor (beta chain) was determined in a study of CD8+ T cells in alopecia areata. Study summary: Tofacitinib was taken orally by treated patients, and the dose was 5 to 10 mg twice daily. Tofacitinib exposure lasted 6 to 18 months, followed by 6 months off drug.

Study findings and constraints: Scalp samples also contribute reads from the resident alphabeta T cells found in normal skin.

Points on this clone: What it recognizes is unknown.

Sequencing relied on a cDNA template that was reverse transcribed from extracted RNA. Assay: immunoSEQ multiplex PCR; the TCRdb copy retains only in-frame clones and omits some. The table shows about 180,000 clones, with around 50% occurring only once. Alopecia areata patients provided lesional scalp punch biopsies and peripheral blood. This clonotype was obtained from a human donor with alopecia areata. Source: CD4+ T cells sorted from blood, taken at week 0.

CDR3 bases: TGTGCCAGCAGTTTGGGACAGGGGTCCGACGCTAATGAAAAACTGTTTTTT. The encoded protein is CASSLGQGSDANEKLFF. This sequence joins TRBV27 and TRBJ1-4; 10 bases fit TRBD1. V lost 3 bases to trimming and J lost 3 bases; unmatched junction nucleotides: 7. Germline V gene sequence: CDR1 MNHEY, CDR2 SMNVEV (reference sequence). There are 17 residues in the CDR3.